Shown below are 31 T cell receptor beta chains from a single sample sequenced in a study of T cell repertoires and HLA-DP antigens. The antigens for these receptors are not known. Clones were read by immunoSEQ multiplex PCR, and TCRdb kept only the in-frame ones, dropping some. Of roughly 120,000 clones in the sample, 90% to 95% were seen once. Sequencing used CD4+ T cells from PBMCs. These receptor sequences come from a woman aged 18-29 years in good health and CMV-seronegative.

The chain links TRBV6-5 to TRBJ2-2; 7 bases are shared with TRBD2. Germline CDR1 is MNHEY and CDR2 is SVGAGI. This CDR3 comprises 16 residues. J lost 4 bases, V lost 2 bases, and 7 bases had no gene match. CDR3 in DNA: TGTGCCAGCAGTTACAGGCAGGGCGGGAGCACCGGGGAGCTGTTTTTT. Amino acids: CASSYRQGGSTGELFF.

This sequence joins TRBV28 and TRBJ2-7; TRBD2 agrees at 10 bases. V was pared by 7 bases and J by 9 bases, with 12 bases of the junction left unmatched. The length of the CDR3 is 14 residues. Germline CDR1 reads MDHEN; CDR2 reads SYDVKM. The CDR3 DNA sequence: TGTGCCAGCATGTCTAGCGGGAGCCTCCAGGGGCAGTACTTC. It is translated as CASMSSGSLQGQYF.

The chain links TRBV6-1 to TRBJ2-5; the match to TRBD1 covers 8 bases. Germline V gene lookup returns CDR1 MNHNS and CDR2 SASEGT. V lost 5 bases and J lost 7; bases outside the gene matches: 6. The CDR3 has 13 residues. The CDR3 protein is CASSSRTGPTQYF. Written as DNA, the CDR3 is TGTGCCAGCAGTTCCAGGACAGGGCCGACCCAGTACTTC.

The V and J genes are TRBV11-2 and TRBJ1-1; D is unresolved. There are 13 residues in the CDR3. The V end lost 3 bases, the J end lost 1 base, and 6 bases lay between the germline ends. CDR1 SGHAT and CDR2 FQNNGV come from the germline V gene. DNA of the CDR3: TGTGCCAGCAGCTTTCAGAGGAACACTGAAGCTTTCTTT. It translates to CASSFQRNTEAFF.

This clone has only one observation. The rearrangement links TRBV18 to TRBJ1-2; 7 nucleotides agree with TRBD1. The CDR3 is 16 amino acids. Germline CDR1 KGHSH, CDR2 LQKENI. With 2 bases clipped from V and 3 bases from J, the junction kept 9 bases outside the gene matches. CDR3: CASSPRGHREDYGYTF. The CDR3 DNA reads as TGTGCCAGCTCACCAAGGGGGCACCGAGAAGACTATGGCTACACCTTC.

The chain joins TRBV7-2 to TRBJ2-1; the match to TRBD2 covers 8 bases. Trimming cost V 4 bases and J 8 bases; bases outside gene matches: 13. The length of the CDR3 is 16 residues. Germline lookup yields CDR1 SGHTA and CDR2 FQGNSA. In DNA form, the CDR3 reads TGTGCCAGCAGCTCCAGACCGGGACTAGGGGGGGATGAGCAGTTCTTC. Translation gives CASSSRPGLGGDEQFF. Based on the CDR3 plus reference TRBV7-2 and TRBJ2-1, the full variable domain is GAGVSQSPSNKVTEKGKDVELRCDPISGHTALYWYRQSLGQGLEFLIYFQGNSAPDKSGLPSDRFSAERTGGSVSTLTIQRTQQEDSAVYLCASSSRPGLGGDEQFFGPGTRLTVL.

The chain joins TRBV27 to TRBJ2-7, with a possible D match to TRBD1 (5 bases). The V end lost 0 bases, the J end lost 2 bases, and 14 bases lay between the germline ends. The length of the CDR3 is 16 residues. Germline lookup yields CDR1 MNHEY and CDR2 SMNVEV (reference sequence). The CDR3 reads CASSLSPGAATYEQYF. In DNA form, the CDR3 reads TGTGCCAGCAGTTTATCCCCTGGGGCGGCCACCTACGAGCAGTACTTC.

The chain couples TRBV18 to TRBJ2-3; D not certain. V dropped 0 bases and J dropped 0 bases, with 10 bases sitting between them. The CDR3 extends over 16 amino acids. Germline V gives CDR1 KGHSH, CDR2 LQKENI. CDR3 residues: CASSPPGGVSTDTQYF. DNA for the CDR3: TGTGCCAGCTCACCACCGGGTGGGGTCAGCACAGATACGCAGTATTTT.

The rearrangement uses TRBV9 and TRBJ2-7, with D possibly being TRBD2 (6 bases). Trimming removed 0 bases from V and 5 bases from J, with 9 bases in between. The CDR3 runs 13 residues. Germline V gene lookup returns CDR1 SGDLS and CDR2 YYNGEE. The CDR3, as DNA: TGTGCCAGCAGCGTAGGGGTAGCGGACGAGCAGTACTTC. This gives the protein CASSVGVADEQYF.

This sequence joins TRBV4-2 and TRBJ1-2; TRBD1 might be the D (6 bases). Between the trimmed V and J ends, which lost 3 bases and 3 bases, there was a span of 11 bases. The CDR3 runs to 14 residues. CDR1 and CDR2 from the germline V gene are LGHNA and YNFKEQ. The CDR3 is CASSHTSGDYGYTF. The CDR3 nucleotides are TGTGCCAGCAGCCACACCTCAGGGGACTATGGCTACACCTTC.

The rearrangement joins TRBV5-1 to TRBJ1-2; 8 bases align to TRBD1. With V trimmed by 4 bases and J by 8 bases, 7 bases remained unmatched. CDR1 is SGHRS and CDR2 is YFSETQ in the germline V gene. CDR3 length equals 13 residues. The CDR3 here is CASSAGTGGGYTF. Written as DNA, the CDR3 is TGCGCCAGCAGCGCCGGGACAGGAGGAGGCTACACCTTC.

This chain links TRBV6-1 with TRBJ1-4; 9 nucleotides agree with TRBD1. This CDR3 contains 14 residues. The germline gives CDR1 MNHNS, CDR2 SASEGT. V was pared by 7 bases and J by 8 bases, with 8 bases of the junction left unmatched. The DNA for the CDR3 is TGTGCCAGCACTTCGGACAGGGGAACAGAAAAACTGTTTTTT. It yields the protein CASTSDRGTEKLFF.

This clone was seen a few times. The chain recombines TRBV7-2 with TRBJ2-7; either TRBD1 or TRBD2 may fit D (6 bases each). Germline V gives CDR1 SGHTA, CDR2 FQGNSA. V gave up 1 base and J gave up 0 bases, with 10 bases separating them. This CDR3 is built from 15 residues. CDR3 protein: CASSLVGGSSYEQYF. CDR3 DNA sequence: TGTGCCAGCAGCTTAGTAGGGGGGAGCTCCTACGAGCAGTACTTC.

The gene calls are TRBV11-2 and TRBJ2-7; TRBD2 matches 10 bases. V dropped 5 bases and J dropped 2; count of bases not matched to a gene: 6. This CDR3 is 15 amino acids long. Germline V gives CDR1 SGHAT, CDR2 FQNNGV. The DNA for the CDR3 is TGTGCCAGCAGCCCCTCTAGCGGGAGACCCTACGAGCAGTACTTC. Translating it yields CASSPSSGRPYEQYF.

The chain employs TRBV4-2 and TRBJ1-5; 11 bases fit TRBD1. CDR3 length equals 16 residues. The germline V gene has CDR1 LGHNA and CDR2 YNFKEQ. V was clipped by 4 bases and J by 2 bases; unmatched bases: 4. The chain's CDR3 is CASSPRDRGGNQPQHF. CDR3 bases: TGTGCCAGCAGCCCTCGGGACAGGGGGGGCAATCAGCCCCAGCATTTT.

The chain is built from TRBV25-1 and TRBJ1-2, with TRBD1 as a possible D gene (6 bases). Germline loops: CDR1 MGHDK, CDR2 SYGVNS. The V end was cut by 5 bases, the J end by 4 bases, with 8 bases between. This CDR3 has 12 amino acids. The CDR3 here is CASSKTGYGYTF. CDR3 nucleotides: TGTGCCAGCAGTAAGACAGGCTATGGCTACACCTTC.

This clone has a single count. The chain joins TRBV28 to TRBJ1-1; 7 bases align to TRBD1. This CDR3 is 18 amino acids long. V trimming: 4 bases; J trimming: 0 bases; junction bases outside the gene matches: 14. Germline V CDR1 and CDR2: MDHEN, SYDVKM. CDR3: CASSSIAKVGTVNTEAFF. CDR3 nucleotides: TGTGCCAGCAGTTCTATTGCAAAGGTGGGGACAGTGAACACTGAAGCTTTCTTT.

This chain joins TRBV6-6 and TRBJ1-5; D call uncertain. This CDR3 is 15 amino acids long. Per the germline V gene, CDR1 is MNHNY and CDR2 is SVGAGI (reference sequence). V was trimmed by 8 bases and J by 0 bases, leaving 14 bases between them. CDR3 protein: CASQTRSYSNQPQHF. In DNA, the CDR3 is TGTGCCAGCCAAACTCGGTCTTATAGCAATCAGCCCCAGCATTTT.

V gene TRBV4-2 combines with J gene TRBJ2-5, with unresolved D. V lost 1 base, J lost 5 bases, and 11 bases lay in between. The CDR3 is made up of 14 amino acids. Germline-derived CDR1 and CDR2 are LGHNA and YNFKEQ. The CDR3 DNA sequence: TGTGCCAGCAGCCAAGGGGTGAGTCGGGAGACCCAGTACTTC. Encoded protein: CASSQGVSRETQYF.

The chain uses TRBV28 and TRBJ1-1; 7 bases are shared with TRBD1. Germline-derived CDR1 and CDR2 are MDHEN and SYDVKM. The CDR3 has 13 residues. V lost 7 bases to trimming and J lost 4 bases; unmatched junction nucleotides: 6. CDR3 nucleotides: TGTGCCAGCACTAGGGCAGGGGGCACTGAAGCTTTCTTT. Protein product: CASTRAGGTEAFF.

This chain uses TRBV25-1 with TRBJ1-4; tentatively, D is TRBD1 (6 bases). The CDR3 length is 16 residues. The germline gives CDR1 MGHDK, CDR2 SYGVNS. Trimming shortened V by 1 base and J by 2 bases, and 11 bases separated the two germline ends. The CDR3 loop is CASSESKGVTNEKLFF. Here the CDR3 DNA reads TGTGCCAGCAGTGAATCAAAGGGGGTCACTAATGAAAAACTGTTTTTT.

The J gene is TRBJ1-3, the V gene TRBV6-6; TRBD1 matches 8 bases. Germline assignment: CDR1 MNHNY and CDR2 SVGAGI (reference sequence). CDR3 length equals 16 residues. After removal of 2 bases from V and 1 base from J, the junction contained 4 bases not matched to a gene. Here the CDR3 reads CASSYGQGASGNTIYF. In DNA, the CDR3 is TGTGCCAGCAGTTACGGACAGGGAGCGTCTGGAAACACCATATATTTT.

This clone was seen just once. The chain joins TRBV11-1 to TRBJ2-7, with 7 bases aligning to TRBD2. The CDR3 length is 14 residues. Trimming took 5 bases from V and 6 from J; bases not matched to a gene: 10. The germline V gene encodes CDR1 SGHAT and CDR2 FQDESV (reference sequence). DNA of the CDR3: TGTGCCAGCAGCCGTTGGGCGGGAGAAGGCGAGCAGTACTTC. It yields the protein CASSRWAGEGEQYF.

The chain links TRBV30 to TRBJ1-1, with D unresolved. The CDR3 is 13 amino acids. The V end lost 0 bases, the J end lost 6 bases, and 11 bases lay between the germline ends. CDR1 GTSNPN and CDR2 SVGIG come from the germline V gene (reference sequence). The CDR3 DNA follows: TGTGCCTGGAGTGTACTTATTGGACCTGAAGCTTTCTTT. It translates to CAWSVLIGPEAFF. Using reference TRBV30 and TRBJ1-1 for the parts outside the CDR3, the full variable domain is SQTIHQWPATLVQPVGSPLSLECTVEGTSNPNLYWYRQAAGRGLQLLFYSVGIGQISSEVPQNLSASRPQDRQFILSSKKLLLSDSGFYLCAWSVLIGPEAFFGQGTRLTVV.

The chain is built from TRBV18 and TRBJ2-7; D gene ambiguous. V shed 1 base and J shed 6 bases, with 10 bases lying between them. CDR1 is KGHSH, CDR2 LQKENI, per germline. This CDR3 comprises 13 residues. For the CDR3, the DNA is TGTGCCAGCTCACCACTGACGAGGTCCGAGCAGTACTTC. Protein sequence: CASSPLTRSEQYF. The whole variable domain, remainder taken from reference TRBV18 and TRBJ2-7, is NAGVMQNPRHLVRRRGQEARLRCSPMKGHSHVYWYRQLPEEGLKFMVYLQKENIIDESGMPKERFSAEFPKEGPSILRIQQVVRGDSAAYFCASSPLTRSEQYFGPGTRLTVT.

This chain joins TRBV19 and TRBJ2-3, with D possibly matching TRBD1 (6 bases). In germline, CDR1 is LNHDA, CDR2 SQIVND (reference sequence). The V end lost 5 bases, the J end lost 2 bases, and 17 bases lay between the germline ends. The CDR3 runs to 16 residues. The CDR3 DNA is TGTGCCAGTAGTCAAGTCAGGGGCAGGCCCACAGATACGCAGTATTTT. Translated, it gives CASSQVRGRPTDTQYF. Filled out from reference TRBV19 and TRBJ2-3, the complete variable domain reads DGGITQSPKYLFRKEGQNVTLSCEQNLNHDAMYWYRQDPGQGLRLIYYSQIVNDFQKGDIAEGYSVSREKKESFPLTVTSAQKNPTAFYLCASSQVRGRPTDTQYFGPGTRLTVL.

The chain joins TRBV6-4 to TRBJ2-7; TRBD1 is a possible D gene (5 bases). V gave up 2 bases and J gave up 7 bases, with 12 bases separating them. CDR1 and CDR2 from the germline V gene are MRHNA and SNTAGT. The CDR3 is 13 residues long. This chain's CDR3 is CASSDATVGEQYV. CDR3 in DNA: TGTGCCAGCAGTGACGCGACAGTAGGGGAGCAGTACGTC.

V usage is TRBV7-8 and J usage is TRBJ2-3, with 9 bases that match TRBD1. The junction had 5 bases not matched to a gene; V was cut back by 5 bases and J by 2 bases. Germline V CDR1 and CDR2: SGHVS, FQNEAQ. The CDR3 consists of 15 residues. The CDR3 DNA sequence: TGTGCCAGCAGCCCCGGACAGGGGCCCACAGATACGCAGTATTTT. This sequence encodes CASSPGQGPTDTQYF.

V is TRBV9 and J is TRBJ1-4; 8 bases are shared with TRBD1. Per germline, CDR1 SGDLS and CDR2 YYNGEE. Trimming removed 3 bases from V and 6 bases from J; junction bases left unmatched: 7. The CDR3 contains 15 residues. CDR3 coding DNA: TGTGCCAGCAGCGGAGTCCAGGGGGCGCATGAAAAACTGTTTTTT. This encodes CASSGVQGAHEKLFF.

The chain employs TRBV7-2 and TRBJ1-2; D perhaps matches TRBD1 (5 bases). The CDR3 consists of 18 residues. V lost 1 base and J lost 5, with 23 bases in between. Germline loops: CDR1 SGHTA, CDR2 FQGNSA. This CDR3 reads CASSLVVSQVPGAYGYTF. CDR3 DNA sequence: TGTGCCAGCAGCTTAGTGGTATCCCAGGTTCCCGGGGCTTATGGCTACACCTTC.

The CDR3 loop is CASSLASSAGELFF. As DNA, the CDR3 is TGTGCCAGCAGCTTAGCTAGCTCCGCCGGGGAGCTGTTTTTT. The chain couples TRBV7-2 to TRBJ2-2, with D uncertain. CDR3 length equals 14 residues. V lost 0 bases, J lost 6 bases, and 8 bases lay in between. The germline V gene has CDR1 SGHTA and CDR2 FQGNSA.